This record looks at one TCR beta chain sequence and its context. Its antigen is unidentified. The PCR was carried out with 60 Vbeta primers and 13 Jbeta primers. Here immunoSEQ multiplex PCR was the method, and the copy in TCRdb shows in-frame clones only, minus some. The repertoire holds fewer than 150,000 clones, with about four fifths as singletons. This entry comes from a study of cytomegalovirus exposure and HLA in healthy donors. Regarding the study as a whole: Accounts indicate the classifier identified cytomegalovirus status with strong specificity and sensitivity.

This CDR3 contains 14 residues. CDR1 MGHDK and CDR2 SYGVNS come from the germline V gene. Trimming took off 5 bases at V and 3 bases at J, with 10 bases between the two ends. The chain recombines TRBV25-1 with TRBJ1-4, with a tentative D call TRBD1 (5 bases). What was sequenced was PBMCs. This receptor was taken from a man aged 40-55 years in good health and CMV-seropositive. For the CDR3, the DNA is TGTGCCAGCAGTCCAGGGCTCTCTAATGAAAAACTGTTTTTT. This codes for CASSPGLSNEKLFF.